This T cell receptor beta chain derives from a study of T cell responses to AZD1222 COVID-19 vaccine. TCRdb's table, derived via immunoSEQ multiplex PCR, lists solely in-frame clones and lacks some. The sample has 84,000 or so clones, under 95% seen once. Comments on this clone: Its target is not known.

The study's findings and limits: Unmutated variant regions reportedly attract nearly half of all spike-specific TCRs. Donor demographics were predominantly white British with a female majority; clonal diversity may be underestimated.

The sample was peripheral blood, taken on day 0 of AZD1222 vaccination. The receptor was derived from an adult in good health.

The DNA for the CDR3 is TGTGCCAGTAGTATAGATTCTCTGGGGCGGGAGTTGGTCTATGAGCAGTTCTTC. Translated, it gives CASSIDSLGRELVYEQFF. The chain is built from TRBV19 and TRBJ2-1, with TRBD2 matching over 7 bases. The length of the CDR3 is 18 residues. Trimming cost V 0 bases and J 8 bases; bases outside gene matches: 16. Per germline, CDR1 LNHDA and CDR2 SQIVND (reference sequence).